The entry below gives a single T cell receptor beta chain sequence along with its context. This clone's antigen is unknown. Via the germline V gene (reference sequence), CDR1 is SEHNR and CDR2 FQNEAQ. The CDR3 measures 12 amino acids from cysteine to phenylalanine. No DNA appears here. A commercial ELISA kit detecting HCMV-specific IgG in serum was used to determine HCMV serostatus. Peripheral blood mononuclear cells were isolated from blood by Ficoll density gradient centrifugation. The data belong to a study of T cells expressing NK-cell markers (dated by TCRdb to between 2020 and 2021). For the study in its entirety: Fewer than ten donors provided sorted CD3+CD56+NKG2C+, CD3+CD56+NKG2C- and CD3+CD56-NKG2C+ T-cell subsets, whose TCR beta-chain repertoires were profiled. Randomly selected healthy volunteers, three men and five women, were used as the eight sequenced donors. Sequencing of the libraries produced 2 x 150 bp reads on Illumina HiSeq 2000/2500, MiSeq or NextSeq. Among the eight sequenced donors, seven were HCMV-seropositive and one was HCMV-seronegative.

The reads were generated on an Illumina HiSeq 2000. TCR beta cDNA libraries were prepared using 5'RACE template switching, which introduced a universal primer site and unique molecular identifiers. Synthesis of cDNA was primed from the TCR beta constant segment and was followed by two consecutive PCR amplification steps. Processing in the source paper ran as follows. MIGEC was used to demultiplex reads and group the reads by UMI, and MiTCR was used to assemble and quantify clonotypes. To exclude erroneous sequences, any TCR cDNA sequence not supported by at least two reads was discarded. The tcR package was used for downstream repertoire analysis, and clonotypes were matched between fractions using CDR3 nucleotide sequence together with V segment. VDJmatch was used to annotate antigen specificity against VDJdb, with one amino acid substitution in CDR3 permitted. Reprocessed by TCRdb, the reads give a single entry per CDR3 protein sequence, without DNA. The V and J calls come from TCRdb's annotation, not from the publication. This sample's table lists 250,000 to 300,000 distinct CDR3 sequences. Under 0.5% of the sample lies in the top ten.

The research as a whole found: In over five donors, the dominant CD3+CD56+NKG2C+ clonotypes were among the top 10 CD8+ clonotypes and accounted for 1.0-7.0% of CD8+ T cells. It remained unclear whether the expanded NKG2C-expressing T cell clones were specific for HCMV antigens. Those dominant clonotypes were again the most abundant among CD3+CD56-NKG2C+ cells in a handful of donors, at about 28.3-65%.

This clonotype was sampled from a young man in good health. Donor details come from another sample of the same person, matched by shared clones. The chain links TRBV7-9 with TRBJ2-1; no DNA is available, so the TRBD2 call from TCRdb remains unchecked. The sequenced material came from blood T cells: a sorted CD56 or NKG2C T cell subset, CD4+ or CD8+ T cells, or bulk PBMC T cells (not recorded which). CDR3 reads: CASSFGERESFF.